The 7 T cell receptor beta chains below all came from one sample that was sequenced in a study of cytomegalovirus exposure and HLA in healthy donors. With 60 Vbeta and 13 Jbeta primers, the PCR was carried out. Profiling relied on immunoSEQ multiplex PCR, and the TCRdb table lists in-frame clones only, not all of them. The sample includes 80,000 to 95,000 clones, roughly 80% of them seen just once. The sequenced sample consisted of PBMCs. Receptor source: a woman aged 30 to 39 in good health and CMV-seronegative.

This sequence joins TRBV6-1 and TRBJ2-3, with 7 bases fitting TRBD2. Germline V gene data show CDR1 as MNHNS and CDR2 as SASEGT. The CDR3 extends over 15 amino acids. J gave up 3 bases and V 0 bases, and 3 bases lay outside the gene matches. The CDR3: CASSEAGGGTDTQYF. CDR3 DNA: TGTGCCAGCAGTGAAGCGGGGGGGGGAACAGATACGCAGTATTTT.

Remarks on this clone: The junction differs from germline at one of its ends, possibly a read error. The CDR3: CASSPQAVEEQYF. The CDR3 bases are TGTGCCAGCTCCCCACAGGCGGTGGAGGAGCAGTACTTC. The chain recombines TRBV18 with TRBJ2-7; D is perhaps TRBD1 (5 bases). Germline V CDR1 and CDR2: KGHSH, LQKENI. The CDR3 consists of 13 residues.

V is TRBV7-6 and J is TRBJ2-1; the D gene is possibly TRBD2 (7 bases). The germline gives CDR1 SGHVS, CDR2 FNYEAQ. The CDR3 is made up of 18 amino acids. With 4 bases removed from V and 9 bases from J, the gap between germline ends came to 28 bases. The CDR3 DNA reads TGTGCCAGCAGCTCCGCTCTCCCCCACAGGGCAAGCGGGACTGAGCAGTTCTTC. Translation: CASSSALPHRASGTEQFF.

The V call is TRBV7-3, the J call TRBJ2-3, with 10 bases matching TRBD2. Germline V gene data show CDR1 as SGHTA and CDR2 as FQGTGA. The CDR3 is 14 residues long. V gave up 5 bases and J gave up 6 bases; unmatched junction bases: 5. The CDR3 nucleotides are TGTGCCAGCAGCATTAGCGGGAGGATGGATACGCAGTATTTT. Residues: CASSISGRMDTQYF.

The chain uses TRBV18 and TRBJ1-4; unclear D gene. Germline V lookup: CDR1 KGHSH, CDR2 LQKENI. This CDR3 contains 13 residues. The V end lost 5 bases, the J end lost 5 bases, and 9 bases lay between the germline ends. The CDR3 spells CASSYTGNEKLFF. The CDR3, as DNA: TGTGCCAGCTCATACACGGGGAATGAAAAACTGTTTTTT.

The chain uses TRBV7-8 and TRBJ2-5, with D maybe TRBD1 (6 bases). CDR1 and CDR2 (germline): SGHVS, FQNEAQ. The CDR3 totals 16 residues. V dropped 5 bases and J dropped 4 bases, with 20 bases sitting between them. This CDR3 reads CASSPAQGSRLETQYF. For the CDR3, the DNA is TGTGCCAGCAGCCCAGCCCAGGGGTCTCGGTTAGAGACCCAGTACTTC.

Note on this clone: The junction departs from the called germline gene at one end, perhaps through a read error. CDR3 coding DNA: TGTGCCAGCAGTGTAAGCGGGAGCACCGATACGCAGTATTTT. Encoded protein: CASSVSGSTDTQYF. The rearrangement joins TRBV9 to TRBJ2-3; 8 positions match TRBD2. Germline V CDR1 and CDR2: SGDLS, YYNGEE. The CDR3 has 14 amino acids.